These T cell receptor beta chains were read from a single sample in a study of blood T cell repertoires in COVID-19. The repertoire was sequenced with immunoSEQ multiplex PCR; TCRdb's copy has only in-frame clones and lacks some. This table holds more than 150,000 clones, around 73% found once. Sequenced input: PBMCs or T cells enriched from blood (not recorded which). These receptors were taken from a woman in her 50s who had recovered from COVID-19. The CDR3 runs from the conserved cysteine through the conserved F or W. Fields, in order: J gene, D gene, V gene, clone size, CDR3 protein, CDR3 DNA. The D gene is left open where the match is weak. Rows may omit the clone size; those that give it use once, few, many or a size class.

TRBJ2-2	.	TRBV28	.	CASSLETGFNTGELFF	TGTGCCAGCAGTTTAGAGACAGGATTTAATACCGGGGAGCTGTTTTTT
TRBJ1-3	.	TRBV11-2	.	CASSSSTGGNTIYF	TGTGCCAGCAGCTCTTCTACGGGGGGGAACACCATATATTTT
TRBJ2-7	TRBD1	TRBV5-1	once	CASSLEGQGYEQYF	TGCGCCAGCAGCTTGGAAGGACAGGGATACGAGCAGTACTTC
TRBJ2-7	TRBD1	TRBV28	.	CASASGQGDEQYF	TGTGCCAGCGCCTCGGGACAGGGGGACGAGCAGTACTTC
TRBJ2-7	TRBD1	TRBV7-2	few	CASIRDRGYYEQYF	TGTGCCAGCATCAGGGACAGGGGATACTACGAGCAGTACTTC
TRBJ2-1	TRBD2	TRBV7-2	.	CASSLEGTSGIREQFF	TGTGCCAGCAGCTTAGAAGGGACTAGCGGGATCAGGGAGCAGTTCTTC
TRBJ2-2	.	TRBV5-5	.	CASEIGSPSNTGELFF	TGTGCCAGCGAGATCGGTAGCCCCTCGAACACCGGGGAGCTGTTTTTT
TRBJ1-4	.	TRBV9	few	CASSATATNEKLFF	TGTGCCAGCAGCGCGACAGCAACTAATGAAAAACTGTTTTTT
TRBJ1-1	.	TRBV7-9	once	CASSRQQNTEAFF	TGTGCCAGCAGCCGACAGCAGAACACTGAAGCTTTCTTT
TRBJ1-5	TRBD1	TRBV3-1/TRBV3-2	.	CASSQDMGTGLSNQPQHF	TGTGCCAGCAGCCAAGATATGGGGACAGGGCTAAGCAATCAGCCCCAGCATTTT
TRBJ2-3	TRBD2	TRBV11-2	.	CASSSSGTEDTQYF	TGTGCCAGCAGCTCTAGCGGGACGGAAGATACGCAGTATTTT
TRBJ2-7	.	TRBV4-2	few	CASSQDGTSINEQYF	TGTGCCAGCAGCCAAGATGGCACTAGCATAAACGAGCAGTACTTC
TRBJ1-6	.	TRBV6-5	.	CASSPLTEYNSPLHF	TGTGCCAGCAGTCCTCTGACAGAGTATAATTCACCCCTCCACTTT
TRBJ2-3	.	TRBV19	.	CASRLQVTDTQYF	TGTGCCAGTAGGCTACAGGTAACAGATACGCAGTATTTT
TRBJ1-4	.	TRBV6-5	few	CASRRELNEKLFF	TGTGCCAGCAGGAGAGAACTTAATGAAAAACTGTTTTTT
TRBJ1-5	.	TRBV28	once	CASRSFGRGQPQHF	TGTGCCAGCAGATCCTTCGGGAGGGGGCAGCCCCAGCATTTT
TRBJ2-7	TRBD2	TRBV9	.	CASSAGTIDEQYF	TGTGCCAGCAGCGCCGGGACTATCGACGAGCAGTACTTC
TRBJ1-5	.	TRBV6-5	.	CASARGISNQPQHF	TGTGCCAGCGCCCGGGGGATTAGCAATCAGCCCCAGCATTTT
TRBJ2-1	TRBD2	TRBV6-2/TRBV6-3	.	CASSYPLGLAGPRLDEQFF	TGTGCCAGCAGTTACCCCCTAGGACTAGCGGGACCCAGGTTAGATGAGCAGTTCTTC
TRBJ2-1	TRBD2	TRBV7-2	.	CASSLAAGGLNEQFF	TGTGCCAGCAGCTTAGCGGCGGGGGGCCTTAATGAGCAGTTCTTC
TRBJ1-3	TRBD1	TRBV28	few	CASSSTGHSGNTIYF	TGTGCCAGCAGTTCGACAGGGCACTCTGGAAACACCATATATTTT
TRBJ2-1	TRBD2	TRBV7-2	.	CASRYLAGGNHNEQFF	TGTGCCAGCAGATATCTAGCGGGAGGTAACCACAATGAGCAGTTCTTC
TRBJ2-1	.	TRBV18	.	CASSPLDLSSYNEQFF	TGTGCCAGCTCACCACTTGACTTGAGCTCCTACAATGAGCAGTTCTTC
TRBJ1-1	.	TRBV2	.	CASSTGGNTEAFF	TGTGCCAGCAGTACCGGGGGGAACACTGAAGCTTTCTTT
TRBJ2-5	TRBD2	TRBV18	few	CASSPLGLAEAQETQYF	TGTGCCAGCTCACCTTTAGGACTAGCGGAGGCACAAGAGACCCAGTACTTC
TRBJ1-5	TRBD1	TRBV6-6	.	CASSYGRTGSNQPQHF	TGTGCCAGCAGTTACGGCCGGACAGGTAGCAATCAGCCCCAGCATTTT
TRBJ2-7	.	TRBV6-5	.	CASSYAYSGDYEQYF	TGTGCCAGCAGTTATGCGTACTCCGGAGACTACGAGCAGTACTTC
TRBJ1-4	TRBD1	TRBV28	.	CASTRQGSNEKLFF	TGTGCCAGCACCCGACAGGGGTCTAATGAAAAACTGTTTTTT
TRBJ2-1	TRBD2	TRBV18	.	CASSGIGAGGPSDEQFF	TGTGCCAGCTCAGGAATAGGAGCGGGAGGGCCTTCGGATGAGCAGTTCTTC
TRBJ2-1	TRBD2	TRBV4-2	.	CASSQDWASGIDEQFF	TGTGCCAGCAGCCAAGATTGGGCTAGCGGGATCGATGAGCAGTTCTTC
TRBJ2-7	.	TRBV19	.	CASSMGLISYEQYF	TGTGCCAGTAGTATGGGACTGATATCCTACGAGCAGTACTTC
TRBJ2-2	.	TRBV11-1	.	CASSPSTTGELFF	TGTGCCAGCAGCCCTAGCACCACCGGGGAGCTGTTTTTT
TRBJ1-5	.	TRBV30	once	CAWSAAYSNQPQHF	TGTGCCTGGAGTGCAGCGTATAGCAATCAGCCCCAGCATTTT
TRBJ2-1	.	TRBV6-2/TRBV6-3	.	CASSYFGTGLSSYNEQFF	TGTGCCAGCAGTTACTTCGGGACTGGCCTTAGCTCCTACAATGAGCAGTTCTTC
TRBJ1-3	TRBD1	TRBV6-5	.	CASNRDSPGNTIYF	TGTGCCAGCAATCGGGACAGTCCCGGAAACACCATATATTTT
TRBJ2-5	TRBD2	TRBV3-1/TRBV3-2	few	CASSQPSGRQETQYF	TGTGCCAGCAGCCAACCTAGCGGAAGACAAGAGACCCAGTACTTC
TRBJ1-2	TRBD1	TRBV18	once	CASSPDRVGPYTF	TGTGCCAGCTCACCCGACAGGGTCGGGCCCTACACCTTC
TRBJ2-3	.	TRBV4-1	.	CASSRGQSSTDTQYF	TGCGCCAGCAGCCGAGGACAGTCCAGCACAGATACGCAGTATTTT
TRBJ2-1	TRBD2	TRBV5-1	.	CASSPGLAGEAEQFF	TGCGCCAGCAGCCCGGGACTAGCGGGAGAGGCTGAGCAGTTCTTC
TRBJ2-1	TRBD2	TRBV5-1	.	CASSLLADSYNEQFF	TGCGCCAGCAGCTTGCTAGCGGACTCCTACAATGAGCAGTTCTTC
TRBJ2-2	.	TRBV7-3	.	CASSFDLLNTGELFF	TGTGCCAGCAGCTTCGATCTACTAAACACCGGGGAGCTGTTTTTT
TRBJ2-7	TRBD2	TRBV18	.	CASSPVDPELILAGGSYEQYF	TGTGCCAGCTCACCAGTTGATCCTGAACTTATTTTAGCGGGAGGATCCTACGAGCAGTACTTC